A single T cell receptor beta chain is shown here with its context. The data are from a study of blood T cell repertoires in COVID-19. Germline CDR1 reads SEHNR; CDR2 reads FQNEAQ (reference sequence). Trimming removed 1 base from V and 5 bases from J; junction bases left unmatched: 9. The CDR3 runs to 16 residues. The table came from immunoSEQ multiplex PCR; TCRdb's copy has only in-frame clones and leaves some out. The data hold fewer than 150,000 clones, with 85% observed a single time. The chain carries TRBV7-9 and TRBJ2-3, with TRBD1 matching over 7 bases. The receptor comes from a man aged 35-49 years with acute or convalescent COVID-19. Sequencing was carried out using peripheral blood. The CDR3 spells CASSLGWQGVKDTQYF. The CDR3 DNA reads as TGTGCCAGCAGCTTAGGGTGGCAGGGGGTTAAAGATACGCAGTATTTT.